This TCR beta chain originates from a study of CD8 T cells in ankylosing spondylitis. Trimming shortened V by 6 bases and J by 3 bases, and 17 bases separated the two germline ends. The CDR3 contains 14 residues. CDR1 is SQVTM, CDR2 ANQGSEA, per germline. One entry per CDR3 protein, called by TCRdb with MiXCR from the 5' RACE reads. Here the sample spans approximately 100,000 distinct CDR3 sequences, about 24% being singletons. This clonotype has a handful of counts. This receptor was identified in a male donor with ankylosing spondylitis. This chain joins TRBV29-1 and TRBJ1-1, with D possibly TRBD1 on 6 matching bases. Sequencing was carried out using synovial fluid, either unsorted or a sorted T cell fraction (not recorded which). CDR3 bases: TGCAGCGTGTTAAAATACAGGGAATACACTGAAGCTTTCTTT. Its protein is CSVLKYREYTEAFF.